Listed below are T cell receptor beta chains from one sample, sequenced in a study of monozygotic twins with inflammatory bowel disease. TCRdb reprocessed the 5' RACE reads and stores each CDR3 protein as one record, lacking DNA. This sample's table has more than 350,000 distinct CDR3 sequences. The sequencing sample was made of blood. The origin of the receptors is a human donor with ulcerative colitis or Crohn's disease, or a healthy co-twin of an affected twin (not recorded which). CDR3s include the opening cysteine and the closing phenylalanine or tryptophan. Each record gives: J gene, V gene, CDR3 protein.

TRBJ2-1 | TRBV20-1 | CSAPGTSGGNEQFF
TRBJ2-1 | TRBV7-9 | CASSPLDRGNEQFF
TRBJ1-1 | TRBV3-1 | CASSLTDEAFF
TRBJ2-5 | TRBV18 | CASSAGSRQETQYF
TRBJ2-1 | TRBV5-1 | CASSTGLGYEQFF
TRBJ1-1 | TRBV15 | CATSSRDTGYTEAFF
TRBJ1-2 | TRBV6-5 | CASSYFAANYGYTF
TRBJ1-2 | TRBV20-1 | CSAKGQFYGYTF
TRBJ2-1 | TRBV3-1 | CASSSPGRYNEQFF
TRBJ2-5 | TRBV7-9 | CASSLNDGGAHETQYF
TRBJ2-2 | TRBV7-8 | CASSLDSGGTGELFF
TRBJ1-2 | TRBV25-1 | CASSADRGSDGYTF
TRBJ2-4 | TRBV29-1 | CSVELAGLAKNIQYF
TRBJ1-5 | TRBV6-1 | CASGGSGNQPQHF
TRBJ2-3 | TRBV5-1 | CASSLGRAVADTQYF
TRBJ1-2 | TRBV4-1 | CASSQQQGPYGYTF
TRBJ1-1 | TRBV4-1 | CASSQTIRLRMNTEAFF
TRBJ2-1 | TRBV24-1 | CATSDSTVYNEQFF
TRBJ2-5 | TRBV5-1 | CASSLGPGETQYF
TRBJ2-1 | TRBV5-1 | CASSLVLNEQFF
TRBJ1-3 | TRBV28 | CASIGDSGNTIYF
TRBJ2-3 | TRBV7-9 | CASSLHQGGTDTQYF
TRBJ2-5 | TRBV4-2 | CASSRGLAGGGETQYF
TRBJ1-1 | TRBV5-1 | CASSSLQGAEAFF
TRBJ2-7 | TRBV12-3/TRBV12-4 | CASSFFASGEQYF
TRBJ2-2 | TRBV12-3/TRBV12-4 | CASSLGAGGIGELFF
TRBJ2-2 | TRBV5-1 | CASAMIAGSYGELFF
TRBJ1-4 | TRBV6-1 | CASTTEGQPNEKLFF
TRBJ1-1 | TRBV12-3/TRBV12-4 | CASSLRNRNTEAFF
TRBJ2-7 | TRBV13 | CASTTSGSVYEQYF
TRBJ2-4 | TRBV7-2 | CASSLERGGGNIQYF
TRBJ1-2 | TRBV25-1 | CASSKSGTAYGYTF
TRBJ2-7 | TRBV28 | CASSLDRAAYEQYF
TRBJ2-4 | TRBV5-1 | CASSLRLAGGTAIQYF
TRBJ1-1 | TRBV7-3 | CASSPSSGTYTEAFF
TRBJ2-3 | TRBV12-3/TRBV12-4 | CASSLFGSGTDTQYF
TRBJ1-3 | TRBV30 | CAWSGTGTGNNIYF
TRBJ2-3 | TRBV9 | CASSSDGGGITDTQYF
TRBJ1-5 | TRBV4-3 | CASSQDFYPADNQPQHF
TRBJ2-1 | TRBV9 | CASSALAGIYNEQFF
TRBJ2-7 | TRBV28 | CASSPYRGLVGYKQYF
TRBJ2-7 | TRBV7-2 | CASSPASGGAREQYF
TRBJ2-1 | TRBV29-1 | CSVELSSYNEQFF
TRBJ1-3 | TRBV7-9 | CASSPQDDGGNTIYF
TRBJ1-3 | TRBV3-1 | CASSQDPRGSGNTIYF
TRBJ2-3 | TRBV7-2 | CASSLLLGLNTDTQYF
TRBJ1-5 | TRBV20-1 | CSARLGRDNQPQHF
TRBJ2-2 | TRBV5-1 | CASSKGTGDTGELFF
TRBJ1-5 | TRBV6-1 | CASSGHRGLNQPQHF
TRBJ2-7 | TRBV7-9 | CASSLRTLEEEQYF
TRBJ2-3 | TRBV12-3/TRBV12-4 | CASSLPAVSTDTQYF
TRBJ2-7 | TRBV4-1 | CASSQEGLAYEQYF
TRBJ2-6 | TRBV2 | CASRKGSGANVLTF
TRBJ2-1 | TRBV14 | CASSQSGGANEQFF
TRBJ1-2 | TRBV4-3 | CASSQTRNYGYTF
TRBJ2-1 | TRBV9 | CASSVVSSGRASYNEQFF
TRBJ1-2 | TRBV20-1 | CSARDLSGGYTF
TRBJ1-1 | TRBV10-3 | CATGDGYTEAFF
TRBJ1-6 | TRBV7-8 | CASSLSRSPLHF